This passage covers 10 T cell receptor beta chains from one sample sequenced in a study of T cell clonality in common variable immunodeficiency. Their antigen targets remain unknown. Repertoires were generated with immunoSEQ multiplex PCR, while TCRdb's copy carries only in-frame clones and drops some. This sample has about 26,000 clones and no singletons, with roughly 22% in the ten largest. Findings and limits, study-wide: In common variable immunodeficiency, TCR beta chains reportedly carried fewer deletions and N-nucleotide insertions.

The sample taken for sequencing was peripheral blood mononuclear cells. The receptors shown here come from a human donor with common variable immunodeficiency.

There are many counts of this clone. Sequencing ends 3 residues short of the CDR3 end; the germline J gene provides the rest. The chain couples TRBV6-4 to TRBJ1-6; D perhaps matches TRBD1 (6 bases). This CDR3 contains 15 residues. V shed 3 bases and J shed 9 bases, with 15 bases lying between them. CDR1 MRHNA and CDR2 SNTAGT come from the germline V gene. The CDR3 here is CASSDSGVPGSPLHF. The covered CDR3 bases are TGTGCCAGCAGTGATTCAGGGGTTCCGGGTTCACCC.

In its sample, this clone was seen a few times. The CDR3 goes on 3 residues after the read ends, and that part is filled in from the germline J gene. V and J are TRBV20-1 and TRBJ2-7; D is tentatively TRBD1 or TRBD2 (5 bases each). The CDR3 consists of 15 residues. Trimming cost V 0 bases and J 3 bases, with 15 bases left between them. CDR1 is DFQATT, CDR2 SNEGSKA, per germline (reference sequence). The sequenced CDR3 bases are TGCAGTGCTAGAGATGCTAGAGGGGTCAACTACGAG. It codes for CSARDARGVNYE. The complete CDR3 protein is CSARDARGVNYEQYF.

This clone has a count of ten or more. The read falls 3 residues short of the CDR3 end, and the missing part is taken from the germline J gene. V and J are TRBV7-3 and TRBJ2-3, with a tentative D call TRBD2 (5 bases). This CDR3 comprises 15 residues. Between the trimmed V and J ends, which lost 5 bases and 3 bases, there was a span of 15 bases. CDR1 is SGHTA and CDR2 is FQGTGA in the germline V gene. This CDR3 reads CASSPSRGRTDTQYF. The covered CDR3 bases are TGTGCCAGCAGCCCTAGCCGGGGTAGGACAGATACG.

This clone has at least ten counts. CDR3 DNA (partial): TGCAGTGCTAGAGTTTCGGCCAGCGGGCGTGAG. Translating gives CSARVSASGRE. The CDR3 in its entirety is CSARVSASGREQFF. The chain couples TRBV20-1 to TRBJ2-1; TRBD2 is a possible D gene (6 bases). The sequence runs out 3 residues before the end of the CDR3; the remainder is reconstructed from the germline J gene. The CDR3 sequence is 14 residues long. V shed 1 base and J shed 9 bases, with 16 bases lying between them. In germline, CDR1 is DFQATT, CDR2 SNEGSKA (reference sequence).

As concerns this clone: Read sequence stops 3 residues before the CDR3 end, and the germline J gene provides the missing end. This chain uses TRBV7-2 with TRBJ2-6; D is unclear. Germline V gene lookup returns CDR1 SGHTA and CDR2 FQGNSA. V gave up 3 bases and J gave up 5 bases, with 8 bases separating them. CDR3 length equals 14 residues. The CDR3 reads CASSFDTRANVLTF. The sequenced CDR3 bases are TGTGCCAGCAGCTTTGACACCCGGGCCAACGTC.

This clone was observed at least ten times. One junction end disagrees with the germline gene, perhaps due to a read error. The CDR3: CASSQDSGLGEQYF. CDR3 bases read: TGCGCCAGCAGCCAAGATTCAGGGCTAGGCGAG. This chain links TRBV4-2 with TRBJ2-7, with a tentative D call TRBD1 (5 bases). The read stops 3 residues short of the end of the CDR3; the missing end is completed from the germline J gene. Per germline, CDR1 LGHNA and CDR2 YNFKEQ. The CDR3 is 14 residues long.

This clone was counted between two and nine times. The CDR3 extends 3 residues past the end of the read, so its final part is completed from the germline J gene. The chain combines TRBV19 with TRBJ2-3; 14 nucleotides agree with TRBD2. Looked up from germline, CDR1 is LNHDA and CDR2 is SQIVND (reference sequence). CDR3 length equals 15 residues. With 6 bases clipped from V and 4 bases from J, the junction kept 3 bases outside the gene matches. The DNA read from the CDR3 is TGTGCCAGTAGGACGACTAGCGGGAGGGCAGATACG. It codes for CASRTTSGRADT. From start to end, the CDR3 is CASRTTSGRADTQYF.

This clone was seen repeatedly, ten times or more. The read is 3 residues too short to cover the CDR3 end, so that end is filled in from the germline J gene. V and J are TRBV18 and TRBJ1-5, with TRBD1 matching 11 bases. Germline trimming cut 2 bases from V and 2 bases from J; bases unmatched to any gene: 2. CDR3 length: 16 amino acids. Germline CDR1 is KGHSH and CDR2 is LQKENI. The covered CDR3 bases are TGTGCCAGCTCACCAGGACAGGGGGCTGGCAATCAGCCC. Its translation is CASSPGQGAGNQP. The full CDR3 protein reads CASSPGQGAGNQPQHF.

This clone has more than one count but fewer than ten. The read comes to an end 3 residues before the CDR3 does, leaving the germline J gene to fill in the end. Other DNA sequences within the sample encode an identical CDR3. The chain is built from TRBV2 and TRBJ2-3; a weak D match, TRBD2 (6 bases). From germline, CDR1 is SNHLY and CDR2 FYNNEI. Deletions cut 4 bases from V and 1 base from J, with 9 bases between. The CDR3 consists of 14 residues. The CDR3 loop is CASSGSGGTDTQYF. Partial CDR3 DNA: TGTGCCAGCAGTGGGTCGGGGGGCACAGATACG.

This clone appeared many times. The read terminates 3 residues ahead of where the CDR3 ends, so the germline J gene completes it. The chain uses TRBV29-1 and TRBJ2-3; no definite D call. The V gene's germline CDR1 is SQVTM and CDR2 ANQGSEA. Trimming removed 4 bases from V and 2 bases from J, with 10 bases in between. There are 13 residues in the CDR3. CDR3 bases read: TGCAGCGTTGGGAAGCGCCTCACAGATACG. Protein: CSVGKRLTDT. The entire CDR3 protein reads CSVGKRLTDTQYF.